The 18 T cell receptor beta chains presented below share a single source sample, sequenced in a study of T cell responses to AZD1222 COVID-19 vaccine. TCRdb's table, derived via immunoSEQ multiplex PCR, lists solely in-frame clones and lacks some. The sample has about 120,000 clones; about 88% are singletons. The sample consisted of peripheral blood, taken on day 0 of AZD1222 vaccination. These receptors all stem from an adult in good health.

This clone was seen only once. V is TRBV7-8 and J is TRBJ2-7; 7 nucleotides agree with TRBD2. The J segment lost 7 bases and the V segment lost 2 bases, leaving 5 bases of the junction unmatched. Germline values: CDR1 SGHVS, CDR2 FQNEAQ. The CDR3 has 13 amino acids. CDR3 protein: CASSLLRGVEQYF. Written as DNA, the CDR3 is TGTGCCAGCAGCTTATTACGGGGGGTAGAGCAGTACTTC.

The chain combines TRBV15 with TRBJ2-7, with 7 positions matching TRBD1. Germline assignment: CDR1 LNHNV and CDR2 YYDKDF (reference sequence). This CDR3 contains 14 residues. V gave up 0 bases and J gave up 3 bases; unmatched junction bases: 2. Written as DNA, the CDR3 is TGTGCCACCAGCAGAGACCGACAGGGCTACGAGCAGTACTTC. Its protein is CATSRDRQGYEQYF.

This sequence joins TRBV5-4 and TRBJ1-3; the D gene is possibly TRBD1 (5 bases). The CDR3 sequence is 15 residues long. Trimming took off 4 bases at V and 2 bases at J, with 13 bases between the two ends. In germline, CDR1 is SGHNT, CDR2 YYREEE (reference sequence). CDR3 sequence (DNA): TGTGCCAGCAGCGGGCGAAAGGGGACTGGAAACACCATATATTTT. Encoded protein: CASSGRKGTGNTIYF.

The chain recombines TRBV12-3 or TRBV12-4 with TRBJ2-1, with D uncertain. The CDR3 consists of 12 residues. Deletions cut 8 bases from V and 9 bases from J, with 14 bases between. The CDR3 DNA reads TGTGCCAGCGCCACTAATTCACTTGAGCAGTTCTTC. Protein: CASATNSLEQFF.

The chain combines TRBV19 with TRBJ2-2, with D maybe TRBD2 (6 bases). V lost 4 bases to trimming and J lost 6 bases, with 12 bases between them. This CDR3 contains 14 residues. Per germline, CDR1 LNHDA and CDR2 SQIVND (reference sequence). DNA for the CDR3: TGTGCCAGTAGTACAGGGAGGAGAGCCGGGGAGCTGTTTTTT. Translation: CASSTGRRAGELFF. Together with reference TRBV19 and TRBJ2-2, the CDR3 gives the full variable domain: DGGITQSPKYLFRKEGQNVTLSCEQNLNHDAMYWYRQDPGQGLRLIYYSQIVNDFQKGDIAEGYSVSREKKESFPLTVTSAQKNPTAFYLCASSTGRRAGELFFGEGSRLTVL.

The DNA of the CDR3 is TGTGCCCATGGGGAGGGGGCCAGGGAAGCTTTCTTT. Translation: CAHGEGAREAFF. The rearrangement joins TRBV28 to TRBJ1-1, with 7 bases lining up with TRBD1. The trim removed 11 bases at V and 8 bases at J, leaving 11 bases unmatched. The CDR3 length is 12 residues. Germline CDR1 and CDR2: MDHEN and SYDVKM.

This clone has a handful of counts. The CDR3, as DNA: TGTGCCAGCAGCTTCGGGGTGGGGAATGAGCAGTTCTTC. This gives the protein CASSFGVGNEQFF. V gene TRBV7-3 combines with J gene TRBJ2-1; tentative D call: TRBD2 (5 bases). The CDR3 loop spans 13 amino acids. The V gene lost 3 bases and the J gene lost 7 bases, with 10 bases spanning the gap. CDR1 is SGHTA, CDR2 FQGTGA, per germline. The full variable domain, completed using reference TRBV7-3 and TRBJ2-1, is GAGVSQTPSNKVTEKGKYVELRCDPISGHTALYWYRQSLGQGPEFLIYFQGTGAADDSGLPNDRFFAVRPEGSVSTLKIQRTERGDSAVYLCASSFGVGNEQFFGPGTRLTVL.

This sequence joins TRBV19 and TRBJ1-5; D possibly corresponds to TRBD1 (6 bases). The CDR3 is 14 amino acids. Germline V gene sequence: CDR1 LNHDA, CDR2 SQIVND (reference sequence). Trimming removed 3 bases at V and 3 bases at J, with 9 bases between. CDR3 DNA: TGTGCCAGTAGTATCAGGGGCCTCAATCAGCCCCAGCATTTT. This codes for CASSIRGLNQPQHF.

This chain connects TRBV5-1 to TRBJ2-5; D perhaps matches TRBD1 (5 bases). Germline values: CDR1 SGHRS, CDR2 YFSETQ. This CDR3 has 13 amino acids. V was shortened by 10 bases and J by 2 bases, with 15 bases between the two germline ends. The CDR3 is CALFRARQETQYF. The CDR3 DNA is TGCGCCCTCTTCAGGGCCAGACAAGAGACCCAGTACTTC. The full variable domain, with the rest looked up from reference TRBV5-1 and TRBJ2-5, is KAGVTQTPRYLIKTRGQQVTLSCSPISGHRSVSWYQQTPGQGLQFLFEYFSETQRNKGNFPGRFSGRQFSNSRSEMNVSTLELGDSALYLCALFRARQETQYFGPGTRLLVL.

The V gene is TRBV5-1, the J gene TRBJ1-2, with D tentatively TRBD1 (5 bases). The germline gives CDR1 SGHRS, CDR2 YFSETQ. The CDR3 length is 15 residues. V was pared by 3 bases and J by 8 bases, with 20 bases between. The CDR3 coding sequence is TGCGCCAGCAGCTGGGACTCCCCCCGGACTAACGGCTACACCTTC. Its protein is CASSWDSPRTNGYTF.

The chain recombines TRBV19 with TRBJ2-7, with TRBD1 as a possible D gene (6 bases). Germline assignment: CDR1 LNHDA and CDR2 SQIVND (reference sequence). CDR3 length equals 14 residues. The V gene lost 2 bases and the J gene lost 0 bases, with 8 bases spanning the gap. In DNA, the CDR3 is TGTGCCAGTAGTATACAGGGGTTCTCCTACGAGCAGTACTTC. Translated: CASSIQGFSYEQYF.

The chain combines TRBV30 with TRBJ1-1, with D maybe TRBD1 (6 bases). CDR1 is GTSNPN and CDR2 is SVGIG in the germline V gene (reference sequence). This CDR3 has 13 amino acids. Trimming removed 0 bases at V and 3 bases at J, with 8 bases between. CDR3 loop: CAWSVGGYTEAFF. The CDR3 DNA reads TGTGCCTGGAGTGTGGGGGGCTACACTGAAGCTTTCTTT.

The J gene is TRBJ1-1, the V gene TRBV6-1; D uncertain. The V end was cut by 3 bases, the J end by 4 bases, with 9 bases between. Germline V gives CDR1 MNHNS, CDR2 SASEGT. The CDR3 covers 13 residues. The CDR3 loop reads CASSEPAFTEAFF. The CDR3 nucleotides read TGTGCCAGCAGTGAGCCGGCGTTCACTGAAGCTTTCTTT.

The chain employs TRBV28 and TRBJ2-5; the D gene is possibly TRBD1 (6 bases). Germline-derived CDR1 and CDR2 are MDHEN and SYDVKM. Trimming pared 8 bases from V and 6 bases from J, leaving 19 bases between. This CDR3 comprises 14 residues. The CDR3, as DNA: TGTGCCAGCGGCTTGACAGGCTTCGGACAGACCCAGTACTTC. It specifies CASGLTGFGQTQYF. Based on the CDR3 plus reference TRBV28 and TRBJ2-5, the full variable domain is DVKVTQSSRYLVKRTGEKVFLECVQDMDHENMFWYRQDPGLGLRLIYFSYDVKMKEKGDIPEGYSVSREKKERFSLILESASTNQTSMYLCASGLTGFGQTQYFGPGTRLLVL.

J is TRBJ2-3 and V is TRBV28, with D perhaps matching TRBD2 (5 bases). Germline V CDR1 and CDR2: MDHEN, SYDVKM. The CDR3 is 11 amino acids. V was clipped by 6 bases and J by 12 bases, with 13 bases between them. The CDR3 DNA reads TGTGCCAGCAGCCCACTAGTGGCCCAGTATTTT. Amino acid sequence: CASSPLVAQYF.

This clone was seen a single time. The CDR3 nucleotides are TGTGCCAGTACCGGGACAGCGAATTCACCCCTCCACTTT. Translation: CASTGTANSPLHF. This chain uses TRBV10-3 with TRBJ1-6; 7 nucleotides agree with TRBD1. The V gene's germline CDR1 is ENHRY and CDR2 SYGVKD. Unmatched junction bases numbered 7, after V lost 10 bases and J lost 7 bases. This CDR3 spans 13 amino acids.

The gene calls are TRBV6-4 and TRBJ2-2, with 7 bases identical to TRBD2. CDR1 and CDR2 (germline): MRHNA, SNTAGT. Trimming took 2 bases from V and 7 from J; bases not matched to a gene: 7. CDR3 length equals 15 residues. CDR3 coding DNA: TGTGCCAGCAGTGACCAGAGCGGGGTCGGCGGGGAGCTGTTTTTT. Amino acids: CASSDQSGVGGELFF.

V gene TRBV3-1 (or the pseudogene TRBV3-2) combines with J gene TRBJ1-2, with 9 bases fitting TRBD1. Germline-derived CDR1 and CDR2 are LGHDT and YNNKEL (reference sequence). The CDR3 sequence is 14 residues long. The trim removed 3 bases at V and 5 bases at J, leaving 4 bases unmatched. CDR3 DNA: TGTGCCAGCAGCCAGAACAGGGGGCCGTATGGCTACACCTTC. Its translation is CASSQNRGPYGYTF.